The 18 T cell receptor beta chains listed next were all sequenced from one sample in a study of graft-versus-host responses after intestinal transplantation. The repertoire was sequenced with immunoSEQ multiplex PCR; TCRdb's copy has only in-frame clones and lacks some. The table records about 110,000 clones, 85% to 95% of them present only once. These TCRs are of unknown antigen specificity. The sample in question was unstimulated CD8+ T cells sorted from spleen or lymph node cells, obtained before intestinal transplant. The source is a human donor who received an intestinal transplant.

The V and J genes are TRBV19 and TRBJ2-1; D tentatively reads TRBD1 or TRBD2 (5 bases each). The V gene lost 3 bases and the J gene lost 4 bases, with 13 bases spanning the gap. The CDR3 has 15 residues. Germline V gene lookup returns CDR1 LNHDA and CDR2 SQIVND (reference sequence). This CDR3 reads CASSITRGPYNEQFF. CDR3 coding DNA: TGTGCCAGTAGTATTACCCGGGGACCTTACAATGAGCAGTTCTTC.

V is TRBV30 and J is TRBJ2-2; D gene unclear. Germline V gene data show CDR1 as GTSNPN and CDR2 as SVGIG (reference sequence). CDR3 size: 12 residues. The V gene lost 4 bases and the J gene lost 3 bases, with 6 bases spanning the gap. CDR3 protein: CAWNEDTGELFF. The CDR3 DNA sequence: TGTGCCTGGAATGAGGACACCGGGGAGCTGTTTTTT.

This clone came up once. The germline gene is not matched at one end of the junction; a read error may be the cause. Different DNA sequences within this sample yield the same CDR3. The rearrangement links TRBV7-8 to TRBJ2-2; 10 bases fit TRBD1. The CDR3 contains 15 residues. The V gene's germline CDR1 is SGHVS and CDR2 FQNEAQ. The CDR3 coding sequence is TGTGCTAGCAGCGAGGGACAGGGGACGAGTGGGGAGCTGTTTTTT. This translates into CASSEGQGTSGELFF.

The chain uses TRBV4-1 and TRBJ1-1; 12 bases align to TRBD1. Trimming at V came to 2 bases and at J to 6 bases, leaving 7 bases not matched to a gene. From germline, CDR1 is MGHRA and CDR2 YSYEKL. The CDR3 length is 16 residues. The CDR3 nucleotides read TGCGCCAGCAGCCAATGGGGACAGGGGGCCGCGGCTGAAGCTTTCTTT. Translation gives CASSQWGQGAAAEAFF.

The V and J genes are TRBV19 and TRBJ1-4; 7 bases are a match to TRBD1. Germline CDR1 and CDR2: LNHDA and SQIVND (reference sequence). The CDR3 covers 14 residues. V trimming: 7 bases; J trimming: 0 bases; junction bases outside the gene matches: 2. CDR3 loop: CASNQGATNEKLFF. The CDR3 bases are TGTGCCAGTAATCAGGGGGCAACTAATGAAAAACTGTTTTTT.

V is TRBV9 and J is TRBJ1-5; perhaps TRBD1 as D (6 bases). This CDR3 contains 14 residues. Germline V gene sequence: CDR1 SGDLS, CDR2 YYNGEE. Between the trimmed V and J ends, which lost 5 bases and 4 bases, there was a span of 13 bases. The CDR3 is CASSAGTRNQPQHF. In nucleotides, the CDR3 is TGTGCCAGCAGTGCCGGGACACGGAATCAGCCCCAGCATTTT.

This clone was seen only once. J is TRBJ2-7 and V is TRBV5-1; 13 positions match TRBD2. The germline gives CDR1 SGHRS, CDR2 YFSETQ. V was clipped by 3 bases and J by 5 bases; unmatched bases: 2. This CDR3 is 14 amino acids long. The DNA of the CDR3 is TGCGCCAGCAGCTGGACTAGCGGGAGAAACGAGCAGTACTTC. This encodes CASSWTSGRNEQYF.

The V call is TRBV6-6, the J call TRBJ1-1; D is unclear. Germline CDR1 and CDR2: MNHNY and SVGAGI (reference sequence). There are 15 residues in the CDR3. V lost 4 bases, J lost 3 bases, and 15 bases lay in between. CDR3 bases: TGTGCCAGCAGTTGGACCGGTGGAGGTTACACTGAAGCTTTCTTT. It is translated as CASSWTGGGYTEAFF.

The CDR3 reads CATSRDLRGGQPQHF. CDR3 DNA: TGTGCCACCAGCAGAGATCTCCGAGGGGGTCAGCCCCAGCATTTT. The rearrangement uses TRBV15 and TRBJ1-5, with D perhaps TRBD1 (6 bases). The V gene's germline CDR1 is LNHNV and CDR2 YYDKDF (reference sequence). V shed 0 bases and J shed 6 bases, with 12 bases lying between them. The CDR3 has 15 amino acids.

V and J are TRBV7-2 and TRBJ1-2, with a possible D match to TRBD1 (5 bases). The CDR3 has 14 amino acids. Germline assignment: CDR1 SGHTA and CDR2 FQGNSA. The V gene lost 3 bases and the J gene lost 3 bases, with 11 bases spanning the gap. The CDR3 coding sequence is TGTGCCAGCAGCTTGTGGGACGGATACTATGGCTACACCTTC. Protein: CASSLWDGYYGYTF.

The chain's CDR3 is CASTPGGGGTEAFF. The CDR3 coding sequence is TGTGCCAGTACCCCCGGTGGAGGGGGTACTGAAGCTTTCTTT. This chain links TRBV19 with TRBJ1-1; a possible D gene is TRBD1 (6 bases). CDR1 and CDR2 (germline): LNHDA, SQIVND (reference sequence). V dropped 7 bases and J dropped 5 bases, with 17 bases sitting between them. This CDR3 comprises 14 residues.

The chain couples TRBV6-5 to TRBJ1-2, with TRBD1 matching 7 bases. V gave up 5 bases and J gave up 6 bases; unmatched junction bases: 9. This CDR3 has 14 residues. The germline V gene has CDR1 MNHEY and CDR2 SVGAGI. The CDR3 sequence is CASSPGTANDGYTF. The CDR3 bases are TGTGCCAGCAGTCCGGGGACAGCCAATGATGGCTACACCTTC.

The rearrangement links TRBV9 to TRBJ2-7; D might be TRBD2 (6 bases). The CDR3 is made up of 13 amino acids. V lost 0 bases, J lost 3 bases, and 7 bases lay in between. The germline CDR1 and CDR2 sequences are SGDLS and YYNGEE. For the CDR3, the DNA is TGTGCCAGCAGCGTAGACGGGGGCTACGAGCAGTACTTC. It codes for CASSVDGGYEQYF.

This chain connects TRBV13 to TRBJ2-1; D unresolved. The CDR3 is 17 residues long. Germline V CDR1 and CDR2: PRHDT, FYEKMQ (reference sequence). Between the trimmed V and J ends, which lost 5 bases and 0 bases, there was a span of 17 bases. CDR3 nucleotides: TGTGCCAGCAGCCCACAATGGTCCGGTGTCTCCTACAATGAGCAGTTCTTC. This codes for CASSPQWSGVSYNEQFF.

With regard to this clone: Other DNA variants within this sample encode the same CDR3. V and J are TRBV5-4 and TRBJ2-2, with unresolved D. Germline V gene data show CDR1 as SGHNT and CDR2 as YYREEE (reference sequence). The CDR3 spans 17 residues. Trimming took off 1 base at V and 0 bases at J, with 13 bases between the two ends. The CDR3 sequence: CASSLKLAAPNTGELFF. The CDR3 DNA sequence: TGTGCCAGCAGCTTGAAGTTGGCGGCCCCGAACACCGGGGAGCTGTTTTTT. Drawing the rest from reference TRBV5-4 and TRBJ2-2, the complete variable domain is ETGVTQSPTHLIKTRGQQVTLRCSSQSGHNTVSWYQQALGQGPQFIFQYYREEENGRGNFPPRFSGLQFPNYSSELNVNALELDDSALYLCASSLKLAAPNTGELFFGEGSRLTVL.

This clone was observed a handful of times. This chain uses TRBV13 with TRBJ2-3; no firm D call. Deletions cut 5 bases from V and 6 bases from J, with 12 bases between. Germline-derived CDR1 and CDR2 are PRHDT and FYEKMQ (reference sequence). CDR3 length equals 13 residues. The chain's CDR3 is CASSPQTPDTQYF. The CDR3 DNA is TGTGCCAGCAGCCCCCAAACTCCCGATACGCAGTATTTT.

The genes are TRBV28 and TRBJ2-1, with 12 bases fitting TRBD1. CDR1 is MDHEN and CDR2 is SYDVKM in the germline V gene. This CDR3 contains 14 residues. Trimming at V came to 8 bases and at J to 9 bases, leaving 8 bases not matched to a gene. As DNA, the CDR3 is TGTGCCAGCGCCCGGGACAGGGGGCGCGGTGAGCAGTTCTTC. Translated, it gives CASARDRGRGEQFF.

This sequence joins TRBV30 and TRBJ2-2; D tentatively fits TRBD1 or TRBD2 (5 bases each). The CDR3 has 14 amino acids. Germline-derived CDR1 and CDR2 are GTSNPN and SVGIG (reference sequence). This chain's CDR3 is CAGEGRSQTGELFF. CDR3 coding DNA: TGTGCGGGAGAGGGGCGGTCCCAGACCGGGGAGCTGTTTTTT. The entire variable domain, with the rest obtained from reference TRBV30 and TRBJ2-2, is as follows: SQTIHQWPATLVQPVGSPLSLECTVEGTSNPNLYWYRQAAGRGLQLLFYSVGIGQISSEVPQNLSASRPQDRQFILSSKKLLLSDSGFYLCAGEGRSQTGELFFGEGSRLTVL.